The text below deals with one T cell receptor (beta chain). Its antigen is unknown. These data belong to a study of cytomegalovirus exposure and HLA in healthy donors. The study, taken as a whole, reports: Researchers reportedly found TCR beta sequences accurately predicted most subjects' HLA-A and HLA-B alleles.

A multiplex PCR was run with 60 Vbeta primers and 13 Jbeta primers. The data were produced by immunoSEQ multiplex PCR, yet TCRdb's version contains in-frame clones alone and is incomplete. Altogether under 130,000 clones are present, about 69% being singletons, with the ten largest covering 1% to 1.5%. The CDR3 covers 14 residues. CDR1 and CDR2 from the germline V gene are SGHDN and FVKESK. V was pared by 4 bases and J by 4 bases, with 5 bases of the junction left unmatched. The TCR comes from a man aged 40-55 years in good health and CMV-seronegative. J is TRBJ1-1 and V is TRBV14, with TRBD1 identical over 8 bases. Sequenced material: PBMCs. CDR3: CASSPRTGSTEAFF. The CDR3 DNA sequence: TGTGCCAGCAGCCCTCGGACAGGGAGCACTGAAGCTTTCTTT.